Sequencing of this TCR beta chain was carried out in a study of blood T cell repertoires in COVID-19. Overall study: PBMCs, B-cell-depleted T cells, or T cells provided the cDNA or gDNA that made up the material.

The table came from immunoSEQ multiplex PCR; TCRdb's copy has only in-frame clones and leaves some out. The repertoire consists of 400,000 or so clones, with over 85% occurring once and the leading ten covering 0.75% to 0.85%. The CDR3 extends over 13 amino acids. The germline V and J ends were trimmed by 5 bases and 2 bases, with 7 bases remaining between them. This clonotype was sampled from a man between 18 and 35 years old with COVID-19, enrolled during active disease. The gene calls are TRBV12-3 or TRBV12-4 and TRBJ2-1; D is uncertain. Sequenced input: peripheral blood. The CDR3 spells CASSPDTYNEQFF. The CDR3 nucleotides are TGTGCCAGCAGTCCCGACACCTACAATGAGCAGTTCTTC.